There are a few counts of the clone carrying this TCR beta chain. Its antigen is undetermined. This specimen comes from a study of OX40 agonist ivuxolimab in advanced cancers. At the level of the study: Ivuxolimab is an agonistic anti-OX40 (CD134) antibody, and patients were treated with it. Partial response was recorded in three patients: one hepatocellular carcinoma and two cutaneous melanoma cases. General study results and limits: Doses of 0.1 to 3.0 mg/kg were accompanied by clonal expansion of CD4+ and CD8+ blood T cells by week 6. The antigen specificity of the peripheral T cells (those that were expanded) was not determined.

Method: immunoSEQ multiplex PCR; TCRdb's copy keeps in-frame clones and lacks some. The table lists over 50,000 clones, roughly 85% of them singletons. This CDR3 spans 15 amino acids. Trimming shortened V by 7 bases and J by 2 bases, and 15 bases separated the two germline ends. The genes are TRBV23-1 and TRBJ1-5; possible D gene TRBD1, 5 bases. TRBV23-1 is identified as an open reading frame with a role that is uncertain. This TCR derives from an adult with an advanced solid tumor such as melanoma, head and neck, liver or kidney cancer. The sequencing here drew on CD4+ or CD8+ T cells sorted from blood, taken in a trial of the OX40 agonist ivuxolimab. Here the CDR3 DNA reads TGCGCCAGCACAACCTCGTGGGGCGGCAATCAGCCCCAGCATTTT. It is translated as CASTTSWGGNQPQHF.